A selection of T cell receptor beta chains follows, all from one sample in a study of T-cell reconstitution after alpha-beta-depleted transplantation in children. TCRdb re-derived calls from the PCR reads in MiXCR, one entry per CDR3 protein. This sample has around 370,000 distinct CDR3 sequences, with roughly 15% found just once. The sequences come from PBMCs, mostly from graft donor cells, collected 360 days after TCRalphabeta/CD19-depleted stem cell transplant. The receptors derive from a male patient between 2 and 9 years old who had a stem cell transplant for acute lymphoblastic leukemia, so the T cells may come from the graft donor. The CDR3 runs from the conserved cysteine through the conserved F or W. A D gene is named only where the DNA matches it firmly. Clone size is given for some rows only: seen once, a few or many times, or a class if the clone is expanded.

size: many; J: TRBJ2-7; D: TRBD1; V: TRBV5-1; DNA: TGCGCCAGCAGCCGGACAGGGGATGGGGACGAGCAGTACTTC; CDR3: CASSRTGDGDEQYF
size: NA; J: TRBJ2-7; D: NA; V: TRBV5-1; DNA: TGCGCCAGCAGCCACGGGCCGGGCTACGTCTACGAGCAGTACTTC; CDR3: CASSHGPGYVYEQYF
size: few; J: TRBJ2-3; D: NA; V: TRBV5-1; DNA: TGCGCCAGCAGCTCCAACTCGTTCGGCACAGATACGCAGTATTTT; CDR3: CASSSNSFGTDTQYF
size: many; J: TRBJ2-6; D: TRBD1; V: TRBV10-3; DNA: TGTGCCATCAGGGGACAGGGTGGAATATCTGGGGCCAACGTCCTGACTTTC; CDR3: CAIRGQGGISGANVLTF
size: few; J: TRBJ2-3; D: TRBD2; V: TRBV15; DNA: TGTGCCACCAGCAGAGATGGGACACAGCGGGAGGGAATGGGAGATACGCAGTATTTT; CDR3: CATSRDGTQREGMGDTQYF
size: many; J: TRBJ2-5; D: NA; V: TRBV7-6; DNA: TGTGCCAGCAGCTTAGTAGTGGGAGTTATACAAGAGACCCAGTACTTC; CDR3: CASSLVVGVIQETQYF
size: NA; J: TRBJ2-3; D: TRBD1; V: TRBV30; DNA: TGTGCCTGGTCCGGACAGGGCACAGATACGCAGTATTTT; CDR3: CAWSGQGTDTQYF
size: few; J: TRBJ2-4; D: NA; V: TRBV4-2; DNA: TGTGCCAGCAGCCAAGGACTAGGCTGGGACATTCAGTACTTC; CDR3: CASSQGLGWDIQYF
size: NA; J: TRBJ2-2; D: TRBD2; V: TRBV12-3/TRBV12-4; DNA: TGTGCCTGCAGTTTAGTTATTATTACTAGCGGAAACACCGGGGAGCTGTTTTTT; CDR3: CACSLVIITSGNTGELFF
size: NA; J: TRBJ2-1; D: TRBD2; V: TRBV4-1; DNA: TGCGCCAGCAGCCCACCAGTTGCGGGAGTCAGCAATGAGCAGTTCTTC; CDR3: CASSPPVAGVSNEQFF
size: many; J: TRBJ2-3; D: NA; V: TRBV20-1; DNA: TGCAGTGCTCCCCGGACTCTTAGCACAGATACGCAGTATTTT; CDR3: CSAPRTLSTDTQYF
size: many; J: TRBJ2-1; D: TRBD2; V: TRBV5-6; DNA: TGTGCCAGCAGCTTAGGGGCTAGCGGGAACATTTATAATGAGCAGTTCTTC; CDR3: CASSLGASGNIYNEQFF
size: few; J: TRBJ2-7; D: NA; V: TRBV13; DNA: TGTGCCAGCAGCTTTAGCGTATCCGAGCAGTACTTC; CDR3: CASSFSVSEQYF
size: NA; J: TRBJ1-2; D: NA; V: TRBV29-1; DNA: TGCAGCGTTGAATGGGCCTACTATGGCTACACCTTC; CDR3: CSVEWAYYGYTF
size: NA; J: TRBJ2-1; D: TRBD2; V: TRBV9; DNA: TGTGCCAGCAGCCCCCAGATAGGAGGGCCTAGCGGGAGGCCCAATGAGCAGTTCTTC; CDR3: CASSPQIGGPSGRPNEQFF
size: NA; J: TRBJ1-2; D: NA; V: TRBV7-2; DNA: TGTGCCAGCAGCTTTGGGCAGGGTAACTATGGCTACACCTTC; CDR3: CASSFGQGNYGYTF
size: few; J: TRBJ2-2; D: NA; V: TRBV12-3/TRBV12-4; DNA: TGTGCCACCAGTCGTGAACTTTCCTCCACCGGGGAGCTGTTTTTT; CDR3: CATSRELSSTGELFF
size: many; J: TRBJ1-5; D: NA; V: TRBV10-3; DNA: TGTGCCATCAGTGGACAGAGCAATCAGCCCCAGCATTTT; CDR3: CAISGQSNQPQHF
size: many; J: TRBJ2-1; D: NA; V: TRBV4-1; DNA: TGCGCCAGCAGCCCCCGGGCTAGCTCCTACAATGAGCAGTTCTTC; CDR3: CASSPRASSYNEQFF
size: few; J: TRBJ1-3; D: NA; V: TRBV25-1; DNA: TGTGCCAGCAGCGCGGACAGATTCGGTGGAAACACCATATATTTT; CDR3: CASSADRFGGNTIYF
size: NA; J: TRBJ2-1; D: NA; V: TRBV4-3; DNA: TGCGCCAGCAGCCAAGAAGGGGGGCGGGATGAGCAGTTCTTC; CDR3: CASSQEGGRDEQFF
size: NA; J: TRBJ1-1; D: NA; V: TRBV4-1; DNA: TGCGCCAGCACTCCCAGGGAGGCAACTGAAGCTTTCTTT; CDR3: CASTPREATEAFF
size: NA; J: TRBJ2-3; D: NA; V: TRBV9; DNA: TGTGCCAGCAGCGTAGATGGGGTCCGCACAGATACGCAGTATTTT; CDR3: CASSVDGVRTDTQYF
size: few; J: TRBJ2-1; D: TRBD2; V: TRBV24-1; DNA: TGTGCCACCAGTGACCGTACTAGCGGGGACGACAATGAGCAGTTCTTC; CDR3: CATSDRTSGDDNEQFF
size: once; J: TRBJ2-4; D: TRBD2; V: TRBV12-3/TRBV12-4; DNA: TGTGCCAGCAGTCTTGGGACTAGCGGGATCTGGGGCAAAAACATTCAGTACTTC; CDR3: CASSLGTSGIWGKNIQYF
size: few; J: TRBJ1-2; D: NA; V: TRBV5-1; DNA: TGCGCCAGCAGCCCCGAACTGAATTTGGGCTACACCTTC; CDR3: CASSPELNLGYTF
size: few; J: TRBJ2-3; D: NA; V: TRBV6-1; DNA: TGTGCCAGCAGAAAACCTAGCGCAGATACGCAGTATTTT; CDR3: CASRKPSADTQYF
size: many; J: TRBJ2-1; D: NA; V: TRBV27; DNA: TGTGCCAGCAGTTTATCTGGGGGAGATGAGCAGTTCTTC; CDR3: CASSLSGGDEQFF
size: few; J: TRBJ2-1; D: TRBD2; V: TRBV4-1; DNA: TGCGCCAGCAGCCAAGGAGGACTAGCGGGAGTGTTCAATGAGCAGTTCTTC; CDR3: CASSQGGLAGVFNEQFF
size: many; J: TRBJ1-3; D: NA; V: TRBV5-6; DNA: TGTGCCAGCAGCTTGAGACGCCCAAGAAACACCATATATTTT; CDR3: CASSLRRPRNTIYF
size: few; J: TRBJ2-4; D: NA; V: TRBV14; DNA: TGTGCCAGCAGCCAAAAACAAACCGAAAACATTCAGTACTTC; CDR3: CASSQKQTENIQYF
size: few; J: TRBJ2-2; D: NA; V: TRBV12-3/TRBV12-4; DNA: TGTGCCAGCAGCACAGGGTTCACCGGGGAGCTGTTTTTT; CDR3: CASSTGFTGELFF
size: many; J: TRBJ2-3; D: TRBD2; V: TRBV6-2/TRBV6-3; DNA: TGTGCCAGCAGTCGGACTAGTCTGGCAGATACGCAGTATTTT; CDR3: CASSRTSLADTQYF
size: few; J: TRBJ1-6; D: TRBD1; V: TRBV29-1; DNA: TGCAGCGTTGGGACAGGGGAATATAATTCACCCCTCCACTTT; CDR3: CSVGTGEYNSPLHF
size: few; J: TRBJ2-5; D: TRBD2; V: TRBV12-3/TRBV12-4; DNA: TGTGCCATCAGGGGACTAGTCGGAGAGACCCAGTACTTC; CDR3: CAIRGLVGETQYF
size: NA; J: TRBJ1-2; D: NA; V: TRBV10-3; DNA: TGTGCCATCCAGATTTCAGAGGCGGGCCCAAACTCCTATGGCTACACCTTC; CDR3: CAIQISEAGPNSYGYTF
size: NA; J: TRBJ2-5; D: NA; V: TRBV20-1; DNA: TGCAGTCCAGAGGGGGGTGCCTACCAAGAGACCCAGTACTTC; CDR3: CSPEGGAYQETQYF
size: NA; J: TRBJ2-1; D: TRBD1; V: TRBV5-6; DNA: TGTGCCAGCAGCCCTCTCCGGGACAGGGGGTACAATGAGCAGTTCTTC; CDR3: CASSPLRDRGYNEQFF
size: NA; J: TRBJ2-1; D: TRBD2; V: TRBV29-1; DNA: TGCAGCGTTGATGGGGGGGGTGAGCAGTTCTTC; CDR3: CSVDGGGEQFF
size: NA; J: TRBJ2-7; D: TRBD1; V: TRBV27; DNA: TGTGCCAGCAGTTTATACGGACAGGGCGTCTACGAGCAGTACTTC; CDR3: CASSLYGQGVYEQYF
size: NA; J: TRBJ1-5; D: NA; V: TRBV19; DNA: TGTGCCAGTAGTATGGGGGATAACAATCAGCCCCAGCATTTT; CDR3: CASSMGDNNQPQHF